This TCR beta chain originates from a study of regulatory and conventional T cells in RAG deficiency. With 7 bases removed from V and 3 bases from J, the gap between germline ends came to 19 bases. The CDR3 runs 15 residues. Per germline, CDR1 MNHNY and CDR2 SVGAGI (reference sequence). Conventional CD4+ T cells were sorted from blood as CD25-low CD127-high cells. TCRdb's table, derived via immunoSEQ multiplex PCR, lists solely in-frame clones and lacks some. The repertoire holds about 46,000 clones, 90% seen once, with about 0.53% in the top ten. This sample also appeared in a second study, on regulatory T cells. That publication notes: Primers: 52 TRBV forward and 13 TRBJ reverse.

Sequences were obtained from CD4+ effector T cells sorted from blood. The rearrangement joins TRBV6-6 to TRBJ2-7; D is unclear. This sequence was found in a human donor in good health. CDR3 DNA: TGTGCCAGCACCCTAAGCTTAGAGGAACGCTACGAGCAGTACTTC. Translation: CASTLSLEERYEQYF.